Below are 23 T cell receptor beta chains sequenced from a single sample in a study of blood T cell repertoires in COVID-19. Sequencing was performed with immunoSEQ multiplex PCR; in TCRdb, only in-frame clones are kept and a portion is missing. The table lists about 240,000 clones, roughly 90% of them singletons. Sequencing used peripheral blood. The receptors shown here come from a woman under 40 with acute or convalescent COVID-19.

The chain is built from TRBV19 and TRBJ1-5, with TRBD1 matching 7 bases. Germline values: CDR1 LNHDA, CDR2 SQIVND (reference sequence). Trimming took 8 bases from V and 0 from J; bases not matched to a gene: 10. CDR3 length: 16 residues. CDR3 region: CASARLGQYSNQPQHF. The CDR3, as DNA: TGTGCCAGTGCACGCCTGGGACAGTATAGCAATCAGCCCCAGCATTTT.

Worth noting for this clone: The sample carries other DNA sequences with the same CDR3. J is TRBJ2-2 and V is TRBV19; D remains unclear. The CDR3 is 12 amino acids. Germline CDR1 reads LNHDA; CDR2 reads SQIVND (reference sequence). V was pared by 2 bases and J by 8 bases, with 6 bases between. The CDR3 DNA follows: TGTGCCAGTAGTATAAGTACAGGGGAGCTGTTTTTT. It yields the protein CASSISTGELFF.

The rearrangement joins TRBV3-1 (or the pseudogene TRBV3-2) to TRBJ2-1, with 7 nucleotides matching TRBD2. CDR3 size: 19 residues. Germline CDR1 and CDR2: LGHDT and YNNKEL (reference sequence). The V and J ends lost 1 base and 5 bases, in that order; junction bases with no gene match: 17. CDR3 sequence (DNA): TGTGCCAGCAGCCAAGGAGGTCGGGAGGCTGGATCAAGGAACAATGAGCAGTTCTTC. As protein: CASSQGGREAGSRNNEQFF.

CDR3 sequence: CASSQFRQAGGGYTF. For the CDR3, the DNA is TGTGCCAGCAGCCAATTTCGGCAGGCCGGGGGTGGCTACACCTTC. The chain employs TRBV7-8 and TRBJ1-2; D might be TRBD1 (5 bases). This CDR3 is 15 amino acids long. Per the germline V gene, CDR1 is SGHVS and CDR2 is FQNEAQ. Trimming took off 5 bases at V and 7 bases at J, with 20 bases between the two ends.

Remarks on this clone: Since the CDR3 does not end with the conserved phenylalanine or tryptophan, this likely comes from a read error. The DNA is omitted, as the CDR3 cannot be located on it reliably, and the CDR3 follows TCRdb's listing. This chain uses TRBV2 with TRBJ2-4; TRBD1, as called in the table, went unchecked against the DNA. The CDR3 extends over 13 residues, inclusive of both ends. CDR1 is SNHLY and CDR2 is FYNNEI in the germline V gene. The CDR3 here is CASSGPTGNTKGL.

V and J are TRBV10-3 and TRBJ1-1; 7 bases fit TRBD1. After removal of 5 bases from V and 1 base from J, the junction contained 10 bases not matched to a gene. CDR3 length: 16 residues. CDR1 is ENHRY and CDR2 is SYGVKD in the germline V gene. The CDR3 loop reads CAISSHRGQTNTEAFF. The CDR3 coding sequence is TGTGCCATCAGTTCCCATCGGGGACAGACGAACACTGAAGCTTTCTTT.

The J gene is TRBJ2-5, the V gene TRBV15; TRBD1 matches 9 bases. The CDR3 length is 15 residues. Germline CDR1 and CDR2: LNHNV and YYDKDF (reference sequence). V lost 5 bases, J lost 4 bases, and 8 bases stayed unmatched. The CDR3 reads CATSRTLDRGETQYF. CDR3 DNA: TGTGCCACCAGCCGAACCCTGGACAGGGGAGAGACCCAGTACTTC.

V usage is TRBV27 and J usage is TRBJ1-1; 7 bases match TRBD1. The CDR3 loop spans 17 amino acids. Losses at the gene ends were 6 bases for V and 1 base for J; bases not matched to a gene: 14. Germline V gene data show CDR1 as MNHEY and CDR2 as SMNVEV (reference sequence). The CDR3 is CASSKLIWTGQNTEAFF. The CDR3 nucleotides read TGTGCCAGCAGCAAACTAATATGGACAGGACAGAACACTGAAGCTTTCTTT.

V usage is TRBV5-1 and J usage is TRBJ2-7; 8 nucleotides agree with TRBD1. The CDR3 totals 14 residues. V lost 0 bases, J lost 3 bases, and 2 bases stayed unmatched. The germline CDR1 and CDR2 sequences are SGHRS and YFSETQ. As DNA, the CDR3 is TGCGCCAGCAGCTTGGGGGGACAGGTCTACGAGCAGTACTTC. Translation: CASSLGGQVYEQYF.

This sequence joins TRBV11-2 and TRBJ2-5; 11 nucleotides agree with TRBD2. Trimming removed 0 bases from V and 2 bases from J; junction bases left unmatched: 5. Germline assignment: CDR1 SGHAT and CDR2 FQNNGV. The CDR3 has 17 residues. The DNA for the CDR3 is TGTGCCAGCAGCTTAGAAATAGCGGGAGGGCCTCAAGAGACCCAGTACTTC. It specifies CASSLEIAGGPQETQYF.

This chain joins TRBV3-1 (or the pseudogene TRBV3-2) and TRBJ2-5; TRBD1 agrees at 9 bases. V lost 0 bases, J lost 5 bases, and 13 bases stayed unmatched. Germline V gene lookup returns CDR1 LGHDT and CDR2 YNNKEL (reference sequence). The CDR3 has 18 residues. DNA of the CDR3: TGTGCCAGCAGCCAAGATTTAGGCACAGGGGGCGCGTGGGAGACCCAGTACTTC. Encoded protein: CASSQDLGTGGAWETQYF.

The CDR3: CASSPRLASYNEQFF. DNA of the CDR3: TGTGCCAGCAGCCCGCGACTAGCCTCCTACAATGAGCAGTTCTTC. The rearrangement links TRBV5-4 to TRBJ2-1, with 7 bases matching TRBD2. V shed 4 bases and J 0 bases; nucleotides not matched to a gene: 4. CDR1 SGHNT and CDR2 YYREEE come from the germline V gene (reference sequence). The CDR3 totals 15 residues.

This sequence joins TRBV11-2 and TRBJ1-4, with 8 bases identical to TRBD1. Germline V gene lookup returns CDR1 SGHAT and CDR2 FQNNGV. Trimming cost V 0 bases and J 5 bases; bases outside gene matches: 2. The CDR3 contains 15 residues. As DNA, the CDR3 is TGTGCCAGCAGCTTAGACAGACAGGGGAATGAAAAACTGTTTTTT. Translating gives CASSLDRQGNEKLFF.

The genes are TRBV5-4 and TRBJ2-5; tentative D call: TRBD2 (6 bases). Looked up from germline, CDR1 is SGHNT and CDR2 is YYREEE (reference sequence). The CDR3 loop spans 16 amino acids. The V end lost 4 bases, the J end lost 2 bases, and 18 bases lay between the germline ends. The CDR3 spells CASSLGGASEQETQYF. The CDR3 DNA follows: TGTGCCAGCAGCCTCGGAGGGGCTAGCGAACAAGAGACCCAGTACTTC.

This chain connects TRBV7-2 to TRBJ2-1; TRBD2 is a possible D gene (6 bases). The CDR3 contains 12 residues. CDR1 and CDR2 from the germline V gene are SGHTA and FQGNSA. V lost 3 bases, J lost 9 bases, and 9 bases lay in between. The CDR3 reads CASSFRGSEQFF. The CDR3 DNA reads as TGTGCCAGCAGCTTCCGGGGGTCTGAGCAGTTCTTC.

There are a few counts of this clone. The V call is TRBV9, the J call TRBJ2-1, with D perhaps matching TRBD1 (6 bases). The germline V and J ends were trimmed by 3 bases and 4 bases, with 14 bases remaining between them. The length of the CDR3 is 15 residues. Germline CDR1 SGDLS, CDR2 YYNGEE. CDR3 sequence (DNA): TGTGCCAGCAGCGGAGGTCAGGGGATTTACAATGAGCAGTTCTTC. Protein sequence: CASSGGQGIYNEQFF. Complete variable domain (other parts from reference TRBV9 and TRBJ2-1): DSGVTQTPKHLITATGQRVTLRCSPRSGDLSVYWYQQSLDQGLQFLIQYYNGEERAKGNILERFSAQQFPDLHSELNLSSLELGDSALYFCASSGGQGIYNEQFFGPGTRLTVL.

V gene TRBV11-2 combines with J gene TRBJ2-7; D uncertain. This CDR3 region has 14 residues. V lost 1 base, J lost 5 bases, and 12 bases lay in between. Germline V lookup: CDR1 SGHAT, CDR2 FQNNGV. The CDR3 loop reads CASSLARSANEQYF. Written as DNA, the CDR3 is TGTGCCAGCAGCTTAGCCAGGTCGGCCAACGAGCAGTACTTC. The entire variable domain, with the rest obtained from reference TRBV11-2 and TRBJ2-7, is as follows: EAGVAQSPRYKIIEKRQSVAFWCNPISGHATLYWYQQILGQGPKLLIQFQNNGVVDDSQLPKDRFSAERLKGVDSTLKIQPAKLEDSAVYLCASSLARSANEQYFGPGTRLTVT.

The chain recombines TRBV7-6 with TRBJ2-3; 9 bases map to TRBD2. Germline-derived CDR1 and CDR2 are SGHVS and FNYEAQ. The CDR3 covers 12 residues. V dropped 6 bases and J dropped 9; count of bases not matched to a gene: 4. The CDR3 is CASRSTSGTQYF. In DNA, the CDR3 is TGTGCCAGCAGGTCGACTAGCGGCACGCAGTATTTT.

V gene TRBV6-6 combines with J gene TRBJ2-5; 8 positions match TRBD2. The CDR3 covers 13 residues. Trimming at V came to 6 bases and at J to 5 bases, leaving 5 bases not matched to a gene. Germline V gene lookup returns CDR1 MNHNY and CDR2 SVGAGI (reference sequence). The CDR3 DNA follows: TGTGCCAGCAGAAGCGGGAGTCGGGAGACCCAGTACTTC. It translates to CASRSGSRETQYF.

The V gene is TRBV30, the J gene TRBJ1-5; 8 nucleotides align to TRBD1. Germline loops: CDR1 GTSNPN, CDR2 SVGIG (reference sequence). Germline trimming cut 1 base from V and 3 bases from J; bases unmatched to any gene: 5. CDR3 length: 15 residues. CDR3 sequence (DNA): TGTGCCTGGAGTGCCCGACAGGGGTTCAATCAGCCCCAGCATTTT. This encodes CAWSARQGFNQPQHF.

This chain connects TRBV9 to TRBJ1-1; weak D call: TRBD1 (6 bases). This CDR3 is built from 15 residues. From germline, CDR1 is SGDLS and CDR2 YYNGEE. V was cut by 2 bases and J by 11 bases, with 22 bases left in between. CDR3 nucleotides: TGTGCCAGCAGCGTTCTCACACAGGGATTAGTTGGGGCTTTCTTT. Residues: CASSVLTQGLVGAFF.

This chain joins TRBV5-1 and TRBJ2-3, with D possibly being TRBD2 (5 bases). The V gene's germline CDR1 is SGHRS and CDR2 YFSETQ. The CDR3 has 15 amino acids. Trimming shortened V by 0 bases and J by 0 bases, and 8 bases separated the two germline ends. The CDR3 spells CASSLVGGSTDTQYF. The CDR3 nucleotides are TGCGCCAGCAGCTTGGTTGGCGGGAGCACAGATACGCAGTATTTT.

V gene TRBV10-3 combines with J gene TRBJ2-1, with 10 bases that match TRBD1. The CDR3 sequence is 14 residues long. From germline, CDR1 is ENHRY and CDR2 SYGVKD. Trimming cost V 7 bases and J 5 bases; bases outside gene matches: 5. CDR3 bases: TGTGCCATCACCTCCGGGACAGGGGACAATGAGCAGTTCTTC. As protein: CAITSGTGDNEQFF.